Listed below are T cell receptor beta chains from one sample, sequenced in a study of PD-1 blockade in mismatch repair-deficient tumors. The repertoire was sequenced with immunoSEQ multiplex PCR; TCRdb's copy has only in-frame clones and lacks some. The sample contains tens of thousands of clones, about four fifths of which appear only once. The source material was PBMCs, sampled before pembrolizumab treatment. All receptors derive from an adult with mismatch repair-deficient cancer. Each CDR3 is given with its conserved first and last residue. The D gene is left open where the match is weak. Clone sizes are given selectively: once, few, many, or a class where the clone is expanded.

CASSHPYGKLFF TGCGCCAGCAGCCACCCGTACGGAAAACTGTTTTTT . TRBV4-1 . TRBJ1-4
CASNPRDRVSDTQYF TGTGCCAGCAACCCCCGGGACAGGGTATCAGATACGCAGTATTTT TRBD1 TRBV6-5 once TRBJ2-3
CATSRDAVTASGILERFF TGTGCCACCAGCAGAGATGCGGTGACGGCTAGCGGCATTCTCGAGCGATTCTTC TRBD2 TRBV15 . TRBJ2-1
CASSSGQINSPLHF TGTGCCAGCAGTTCGGGACAAATCAATTCACCCCTCCACTTT . TRBV9 . TRBJ1-6
CASRTGLAGAYEQYF TGCGCCAGCAGGACGGGACTAGCGGGGGCCTACGAGCAGTACTTC TRBD2 TRBV5-1 . TRBJ2-7
CASSSNGQGAGQPQHF TGTGCCAGCAGTTCCAATGGACAGGGGGCGGGTCAGCCCCAGCATTTT TRBD1 TRBV28 . TRBJ1-5
CASTIQGALSYEQYF TGTGCCAGCACTATACAGGGGGCCCTCTCCTACGAGCAGTACTTC TRBD1 TRBV28 . TRBJ2-7
CASSLAENQPQHF TGTGCCAGCAGTCTAGCAGAAAATCAGCCCCAGCATTTT . TRBV6-4 . TRBJ1-5
CASRTDGTGVYLWEQFF TGTGCCAGCAGAACGGACGGGACAGGGGTCTACCTTTGGGAGCAGTTCTTC TRBD1 TRBV6-4 once TRBJ2-1
CASSRGQGRNQPQHF TGTGCCAGCAGCCGCGGACAGGGGCGGAATCAGCCCCAGCATTTT TRBD1 TRBV27 . TRBJ1-5
CASSFRGNAYNEQFF TGTGCCAGCAGCTTCAGGGGGAACGCCTACAATGAGCAGTTCTTC TRBD1 TRBV11-2 . TRBJ2-1
CASSIIGGSMETQYF TGTGCCAGTAGTATAATCGGCGGGAGTATGGAGACCCAGTACTTC TRBD2 TRBV19 . TRBJ2-5
CATSRGQRNTEAFF TGTGCCACCAGCAGAGGACAGAGGAACACTGAAGCTTTCTTT . TRBV15 . TRBJ1-1
CASREQGASYGYTF TGTGCCAGTAGGGAACAGGGGGCCTCCTATGGCTACACCTTC TRBD1 TRBV19 . TRBJ1-2
CASSLQGNQHNSPLHF TGTGCCAGCAGTCTACAGGGAAATCAACATAATTCACCCCTCCACTTT . TRBV2 . TRBJ1-6
CASRVDPGYQPQHF TGTGCCAGCAGAGTCGATCCGGGATACCAGCCCCAGCATTTT . TRBV2 . TRBJ1-5
CASTFWGGHEQYF TGTGCCAGCACCTTCTGGGGGGGCCACGAGCAGTACTTC . TRBV2 few TRBJ2-7
CASSTGLAGETQYF TGTGCCAGCAGCACCGGACTAGCGGGCGAGACCCAGTACTTC TRBD2 TRBV7-3 . TRBJ2-5
CASSLSRGTNSYEQYF TGTGCCAGCAGTTTAAGTCGCGGGACGAACTCCTACGAGCAGTACTTC . TRBV27 once TRBJ2-7
CASSRYQDSSYEQYF TGCGCCAGCAGCCGCTATCAGGACAGCTCCTACGAGCAGTACTTC . TRBV4-1 . TRBJ2-7
CASRDWGTEAFF TGTGCCAGCCGGGACTGGGGCACTGAAGCTTTCTTT . TRBV28 . TRBJ1-1
CASRRTGPSPLHF TGTGCCAGCCGCAGGACAGGGCCTTCACCCCTCCACTTT TRBD1 TRBV27 . TRBJ1-6
CASSEQGHQPQHF TGCGCCAGCAGCGAACAGGGCCATCAGCCCCAGCATTTT . TRBV10-1 . TRBJ1-5
CAWSVRAGAGETQYF TGTGCCTGGAGTGTACGGGCGGGGGCGGGAGAGACCCAGTACTTC . TRBV30 . TRBJ2-5
CASNPGQDYGYTF TGTGCCAGCAACCCGGGACAGGACTATGGCTACACCTTC TRBD1 TRBV28 . TRBJ1-2
CASSPTSGNYNEQFF TGTGCCAGCAGCCCGACTAGCGGAAACTACAATGAGCAGTTCTTC TRBD2 TRBV9 once TRBJ2-1
CAWSYKTRTSEQYF TGTGCCTGGAGCTATAAGACTAGAACCTCCGAGCAGTACTTC . TRBV30 . TRBJ2-7
CASRPPGLGTGELFF TGCGCCAGCAGGCCACCGGGACTAGGCACCGGGGAGCTGTTTTTT TRBD2 TRBV5-1 . TRBJ2-2
CASSERGGSTGAALSGANVLTF TGTGCCAGCAGTGAACGAGGCGGGTCAACAGGGGCGGCCCTCTCTGGGGCCAACGTCCTGACTTTC TRBD1 TRBV6-1 . TRBJ2-6
CASSVLAGGSYNEQFF TGTGCCAGCAGCGTGTTAGCGGGGGGATCCTACAATGAGCAGTTCTTC TRBD2 TRBV7-2 . TRBJ2-1
CATGPRQGASGNTIYF TGTGCCACCGGACCACGACAGGGGGCCTCTGGAAACACCATATATTTT TRBD1 TRBV2 . TRBJ1-3
CASSPPKPGGKNEQFF TGTGCCAGCAGTCCGCCGAAACCGGGAGGTAAAAATGAGCAGTTCTTC TRBD2 TRBV6-6 . TRBJ2-1
CASSFGGNGNTIYF TGTGCCAGCAGTTTCGGCGGGAACGGAAACACCATATATTTT . TRBV28 once TRBJ1-3
CASSFLDSYYEQYF TGTGCCAGCAGCTTTCTGGACAGCTACTACGAGCAGTACTTC . TRBV7-2 . TRBJ2-7
CASSETGAPSYNEQFF TGTGCCAGCAGCGAGACAGGGGCGCCCTCCTACAATGAGCAGTTCTTC TRBD1 TRBV7-9 . TRBJ2-1
CASSVAGDSYNEQFF TGTGCCAGCAGCGTCGCCGGTGACTCCTACAATGAGCAGTTCTTC . TRBV9 . TRBJ2-1
CASSLRGHLSSYEQYF TGTGCCAGCAGTTTAAGAGGGCACCTAAGTTCCTACGAGCAGTACTTC . TRBV28 once TRBJ2-7
CASSSSGRASPTDTQYF TGTGCCAGTAGTTCTAGCGGGAGGGCTTCCCCCACAGATACGCAGTATTTT TRBD2 TRBV19 . TRBJ2-3